The text below deals with one TCR beta chain. Its antigen is still unknown. The CDR3 has 14 residues. CDR1 is MNHEY, CDR2 SVGAGI, per germline. V was trimmed by 5 bases and J by 7 bases, leaving 12 bases between them. This sample is drawn from a study of STAT3 mutations in large granular lymphocyte leukemia. At the level of the study: Over half of T-LGLL patients had one or more immunosuppressive regimens.

Generated by immunoSEQ multiplex PCR, the TCRdb table keeps only in-frame clones and is missing some. The data hold about 4,300 clones, with less than 70% observed a single time. Study-wide results and limits: In about 30% of the 18 patients, new TCR clonotypes emerged after therapy. A small but highly pathogenic clone may have been missed. Every T-LGLL patient had at least one immunodominant TCRbeta clonotype.

The chain recombines TRBV6-5 with TRBJ1-6; D might be TRBD1 (6 bases). The receptor was derived from a human donor with T large granular lymphocyte leukemia. Some clones in this sample may be carry-over from other donors' samples. The sequenced sample was PBMCs. This chain's CDR3 is CASSDGGANSPLHF. The CDR3 DNA sequence: TGTGCCAGCAGTGATGGGGGGGCCAATTCACCCCTCCACTTT.